Below, one T cell receptor (beta chain) is given with its context. Its target is not known. The data are from a study of T cell responses to AZD1222 COVID-19 vaccine. Findings of the study overall: A reported finding is that nearly half of spike-specific TCRs target unmutated variant regions. Elevations in Spike-specific TCR breadth and depth followed administration of two AZD1222 doses. Sampling captured repertoires only after the peak T cell response.

Clones were sequenced by immunoSEQ multiplex PCR, and TCRdb holds only the in-frame ones, with some missing. The sample holds roughly 80,000 clones, 88% seen once. The receptor was derived from an adult in good health. The source material was peripheral blood, sampled on day 0 of MenACWY control vaccination.

The CDR3 DNA is TGTGCCAGCAGTATCGTTACAGATACGCAGTATTTT. Residues: CASSIVTDTQYF. The J gene is TRBJ2-3, the V gene TRBV2; D is uncertain. Between the trimmed V and J ends, which lost 5 bases and 3 bases, there was a span of 6 bases. The germline V gene has CDR1 SNHLY and CDR2 FYNNEI. The CDR3 is 12 residues long.